These T cell receptor beta chains were read from a single sample in a study of blood T cell repertoires in COVID-19. Libraries were prepared by immunoSEQ multiplex PCR; TCRdb keeps only in-frame clonotypes and omits some of them. Seen here are 200,000 to 250,000 clones, roughly four fifths observed once, and the top ten hold 3% to 3.5%. Sequencing input: PBMCs or T cells enriched from blood (not recorded which). These receptors were obtained from a woman aged 55-70 years who had recovered from COVID-19. The CDR3 runs from the conserved cysteine through the conserved F or W. Fields, in order: clone size, D gene, J gene, V gene, CDR3 DNA, CDR3 protein. A D gene is named only where the DNA matches it firmly. Clone size is not always given. Where it is, it says once, few, many or a class for expanded clones.

once	TRBD1	TRBJ1-4	TRBV5-4	TGTGCCAGCAACCCTGGGACAGGGTTTAATGAAAAACTGTTTTTT	CASNPGTGFNEKLFF
.	TRBD1	TRBJ2-7	TRBV7-2	TGTGCCAGCAGCTTAGAAGGGACAGGGGGGTACGAGCAGTACTTC	CASSLEGTGGYEQYF
.	.	TRBJ2-7	TRBV19	TGTGCCAGTAGTCCGACCGGGTCCCAGAGGGAGCAGTACTTC	CASSPTGSQREQYF
.	.	TRBJ2-2	TRBV7-6	TGTGCCAGCAGCTCCAGGCCCTCCATTTCCGGGGAGCTGTTTTTT	CASSSRPSISGELFF
.	TRBD2	TRBJ2-1	TRBV10-2	TGCGCCAGCAGCCGACTAGCGGGAGGGAATGAGCAGTTCTTC	CASSRLAGGNEQFF
.	.	TRBJ2-3	TRBV7-2	TGTGCCAGCAGCTTAGTGGCGGCAGATACGCAGTATTTT	CASSLVAADTQYF
.	TRBD1	TRBJ2-1	TRBV7-2	TGTGCCAGCAGCGGGAAAGGGGACAGGGTTTACAATGAGCAGTTCTTC	CASSGKGDRVYNEQFF
.	.	TRBJ1-1	TRBV19	TGTGCCAGTAGTTTCACAGGGTCGGTAGCTTTCTTT	CASSFTGSVAFF
.	.	TRBJ1-6	TRBV3-1/TRBV3-2	TGTGCCAGCAGCCAAGGTGAGGCTCATTCACCCCTCCACTTT	CASSQGEAHSPLHF
.	TRBD2	TRBJ2-7	TRBV27	TGTGCCAGCAGTTGGTCCGGGACTAGCGGCTACGAGCAGTACTTC	CASSWSGTSGYEQYF
.	.	TRBJ1-3	TRBV6-1	TGTGCCAGCAGTGAAGGGGAGAACTCTGGAAACACCATATATTTT	CASSEGENSGNTIYF
.	.	TRBJ2-4	TRBV6-5	TGTGCCAGCAGTTCCCCAGGGCAAAACATTCAGTACTTC	CASSSPGQNIQYF
.	.	TRBJ2-1	TRBV20-1	TGCAGTGCCAACCCTAGCGTAGAGCAGTTCTTC	CSANPSVEQFF
few	TRBD1	TRBJ1-4	TRBV14	TGTGCCAGCAGCCAAGATTTCCCTGGACAGGGAACATCTAAAACCCCCGCAACTAATGAAAAACTGTTTTTT	CASSQDFPGQGTSKTPATNEKLFF
.	TRBD1	TRBJ2-5	TRBV25-1	TGTGCCAGCAGTGAGTGGACAGGGCAAGAGACCCAGTACTTC	CASSEWTGQETQYF
.	TRBD2	TRBJ2-6	TRBV5-1	TGCGCCAGCAGCTTGACTAGCGCGATCAACTCTGGGGCCAACGTCCTGACTTTC	CASSLTSAINSGANVLTF
.	.	TRBJ1-1	TRBV14	TGTGCCAGCAGCGCGCGACAGTCCCAAGCTGAAGCTTTCTTT	CASSARQSQAEAFF
few	.	TRBJ1-6	TRBV14	TGTGCCAGCAGCCACGGCCCTCCCAGGGCGGCGGTTTCCTCACCCCTCCACTTT	CASSHGPPRAAVSSPLHF
.	.	TRBJ1-4	TRBV7-2	TGTGCCAGCAGCGAATCGACAGGAGCTGAGAAACTGTTTTTT	CASSESTGAEKLFF
once	TRBD1	TRBJ1-2	TRBV19	TGTGCCAGTAGTGGAGACAGGGTTGGCTACACCTTC	CASSGDRVGYTF
once	.	TRBJ1-5	TRBV28	TGTGCCAGCAGATCCACAGGGAGATATAGCAATCAGCCCCAGCATTTT	CASRSTGRYSNQPQHF
.	.	TRBJ2-7	TRBV21-1	TGTGCCAGCAGCTTGGGACTAGCGGAAAGAACCTACGAGCAGTACTTC	CASSLGLAERTYEQYF
.	.	TRBJ1-5	TRBV18	TGTGCCAGCTCTGAGGGTAGCAATCAGCCCCAGCATTTT	CASSEGSNQPQHF
.	.	TRBJ1-1	TRBV25-1	TGTGCCAGCAGTGCCTCGTGGAGCACTGAAGCTTTCTTT	CASSASWSTEAFF